This T cell receptor (beta chain) came from a study of monozygotic twins with inflammatory bowel disease. The CDR3 totals 13 residues. Every TCR library used roughly 3,200 ng of total RNA. Template switching appended UMIs that held a 6-nucleotide sample barcode. One entry per CDR3 protein, without DNA, is what TCRdb gives after re-calling the 5' RACE reads. The repertoire table contains 300,000 to 400,000 distinct CDR3 sequences. The clonotype originates from a human donor with ulcerative colitis or Crohn's disease, or a healthy co-twin of an affected twin (not recorded which). The sequenced sample was blood. The chain combines TRBV12-3 or TRBV12-4 with TRBJ1-1; TCRdb lists TRBD1, though no DNA is available to test this call. The CDR3 loop is CASSPSGVVEAFF.